The 14 T cell receptor beta chains below come from one sample, sequenced in a study of T cell clonotyping in hematopoietic cell transplantation. The method was immunoSEQ multiplex PCR; TCRdb's version includes in-frame clones alone and lacks a portion of them. The sample holds fewer than 40,000 clones; roughly 88% are singletons and the top ten take nearly 2%. The sequencing input was peripheral blood mononuclear cells. These receptors were obtained from a woman aged 40 to 49 in good health. Some clones in this sample may be carry-over from other donors' samples.

Note on this clone: Additional DNA sequences in this sample encode the identical CDR3. The genes are TRBV6-1 and TRBJ2-7; 8 nucleotides agree with TRBD1. Germline CDR1 reads MNHNS; CDR2 reads SASEGT. The CDR3 totals 13 residues. Trimming cost V 6 bases and J 3 bases; bases outside gene matches: 4. The CDR3 is CASSRDRSYEQYF. In DNA, the CDR3 is TGTGCCAGCAGCAGGGACAGGAGCTACGAGCAGTACTTC.

The CDR3 DNA is TGTGCCAGCAGCTTGGATCGGGGCCGCGGGGACACCTTC. Translating it yields CASSLDRGRGDTF. The chain recombines TRBV5-6 with TRBJ1-2; maybe TRBD1 (5 bases). Trimming removed 0 bases at V and 12 bases at J, with 15 bases between. The length of the CDR3 is 13 residues. CDR1 is SGHDT, CDR2 YYEEEE, per germline.

The rearrangement links TRBV6-1 to TRBJ2-1; D unclear. Germline values: CDR1 MNHNS, CDR2 SASEGT. The CDR3 runs 14 residues. V lost 8 bases and J lost 0, with 11 bases in between. The CDR3 DNA reads TGTGCCAGCGAAGAGCTTAGCTCCTACAATGAGCAGTTCTTC. It codes for CASEELSSYNEQFF.

CDR3 in DNA: TGTGCCAGCAGTGAAAACAGGGATCAGCCCCAGCATTTT. This gives the protein CASSENRDQPQHF. This chain links TRBV6-5 with TRBJ1-5, with D possibly matching TRBD1 (6 bases). This CDR3 spans 13 amino acids. CDR1 is MNHEY, CDR2 SVGAGI, per germline. V was clipped by 5 bases and J by 5 bases, with 10 bases between them.

This chain joins TRBV7-8 and TRBJ2-2, with 9 bases that match TRBD2. The CDR3 is 16 amino acids. V lost 0 bases to trimming and J lost 4 bases; unmatched junction nucleotides: 3. Germline CDR1 and CDR2: SGHVS and FQNEAQ. The DNA for the CDR3 is TGTGCCAGCAGCTTAGCGCGGGAGGGGGGCACCGGGGAGCTGTTTTTT. Its protein is CASSLAREGGTGELFF.

The V and J genes are TRBV9 and TRBJ2-3; tentative D call: TRBD2 (6 bases). The V end was cut by 4 bases, the J end by 8 bases, with 11 bases between. Looked up from germline, CDR1 is SGDLS and CDR2 is YYNGEE. The CDR3 is made up of 12 amino acids. The CDR3 is CASSPWGVTQYF. The CDR3 DNA follows: TGTGCCAGCAGCCCCTGGGGGGTTACGCAGTATTTT.

The genes are TRBV5-4 and TRBJ2-7; D is uncertain. The germline V gene encodes CDR1 SGHNT and CDR2 YYREEE (reference sequence). Trimming shortened V by 0 bases and J by 3 bases, and 7 bases separated the two germline ends. This CDR3 has 13 residues. This CDR3 is CASSLEAGYEQYF. Here the CDR3 DNA reads TGTGCCAGCAGCTTGGAGGCAGGCTACGAGCAGTACTTC.

The V and J genes are TRBV2 and TRBJ1-4; D perhaps matches TRBD1 (6 bases). This CDR3 region has 16 residues. From germline, CDR1 is SNHLY and CDR2 FYNNEI. The germline V and J ends were trimmed by 7 bases and 0 bases, with 15 bases remaining between them. The CDR3 region is CASNNRRQATNEKLFF. DNA of the CDR3: TGTGCCAGCAACAACCGCCGACAGGCAACTAATGAAAAACTGTTTTTT.

The rearrangement uses TRBV19 and TRBJ2-3, with D possibly TRBD2 on 6 matching bases. The V end was cut by 2 bases, the J end by 3 bases, with 12 bases between. Germline CDR1 LNHDA, CDR2 SQIVND (reference sequence). This CDR3 is built from 15 residues. The CDR3 region has the DNA TGTGCCAGTAGTATACAGGCGGGATCGACAGATACGCAGTATTTT. Translating gives CASSIQAGSTDTQYF.

V gene TRBV29-1 combines with J gene TRBJ2-2, with D unresolved. There are 16 residues in the CDR3. Germline lookup yields CDR1 SQVTM and CDR2 ANQGSEA. Trimming removed 3 bases at V and 1 base at J, with 15 bases between. This CDR3 is CSVDRVESQNTGELFF. In nucleotides, the CDR3 is TGCAGCGTTGATAGGGTTGAGTCCCAGAACACCGGGGAGCTGTTTTTT.

This clone was seen just once. The rearrangement joins TRBV28 to TRBJ1-3, with D possibly TRBD1 on 5 matching bases. The CDR3 is 15 amino acids. The ends were cut back, 4 bases at V and 0 bases at J, with 10 bases in the middle. Germline V CDR1 and CDR2: MDHEN, SYDVKM. As DNA, the CDR3 is TGTGCCAGCAGTTCCGGGACGAGCTCTGGAAACACCATATATTTT. This codes for CASSSGTSSGNTIYF.

The V call is TRBV7-3, the J call TRBJ1-2, with a tentative D call TRBD1 (6 bases). The CDR3 is 16 residues long. Trimming took off 1 base at V and 8 bases at J, with 20 bases between the two ends. Germline loops: CDR1 SGHTA, CDR2 FQGTGA. The CDR3 is CASSLNPRGGIRGYTF. The DNA for the CDR3 is TGTGCCAGCAGCTTAAACCCTCGAGGGGGGATCCGGGGCTACACCTTC.

The chain links TRBV7-2 to TRBJ2-7; no definite D call. Germline CDR1 reads SGHTA; CDR2 reads FQGNSA. The CDR3 is 13 amino acids. V gave up 1 base and J gave up 1 base, with 5 bases separating them. In DNA, the CDR3 is TGTGCCAGCAGCTTAGGACGGTCCTACGAGCAGTACTTC. It specifies CASSLGRSYEQYF.

This chain joins TRBV7-2 and TRBJ1-4; D gene uncertain. From germline, CDR1 is SGHTA and CDR2 FQGNSA. V lost 2 bases, J lost 10 bases, and 14 bases lay in between. CDR3 length: 14 residues. CDR3 residues: CASSLSTKEGKLFF. The CDR3 DNA sequence: TGTGCCAGCAGCTTATCAACGAAGGAAGGAAAACTGTTTTTT.